The 17 T cell receptor beta chains reported below all come from one sample, sequenced in a study of beta chain features in type 1 diabetes. All of the isolated RNA was reverse transcribed, so expressed TCRB transcripts were sequenced. The assay was immunoSEQ multiplex PCR, and TCRdb's table has in-frame clones only and misses some. The sample includes 300,000 to 400,000 clones, approximately 8% of them seen just once. Material for sequencing was central memory CD4+ T cells from blood. The receptor set was obtained from a woman between 18 and 29 years old in good health.

This clone was detected only a few times. The same CDR3 also results from other DNA sequences found in this sample. V gene TRBV7-9 combines with J gene TRBJ2-1; 8 nucleotides agree with TRBD2. Germline V gene data show CDR1 as SEHNR and CDR2 as FQNEAQ (reference sequence). The CDR3 sequence is 15 residues long. The V and J ends lost 1 base and 4 bases, in that order; junction bases with no gene match: 3. CDR3 in DNA: TGTGCCAGCAGCTTAGTTGCTAGCGGGTACAATGAGCAGTTCTTC. As protein: CASSLVASGYNEQFF.

The gene calls are TRBV11-2 and TRBJ1-1; D gene unclear. Per the germline V gene, CDR1 is SGHAT and CDR2 is FQNNGV. CDR3 length: 16 amino acids. V dropped 4 bases and J dropped 6 bases, with 21 bases sitting between them. The CDR3 nucleotides are TGTGCCAGCAGCTCTTTCATCGTCGGCAAGTTATCTGAAGCTTTCTTT. It yields the protein CASSSFIVGKLSEAFF.

A few counts support this clone. The gene calls are TRBV7-2 and TRBJ2-3; D is perhaps TRBD1 (6 bases). CDR1 is SGHTA and CDR2 is FQGNSA in the germline V gene. Trimming removed 5 bases at V and 4 bases at J, with 13 bases between. The CDR3 runs to 14 residues. The CDR3 reads CASSLDRLSDTQYF. The DNA of the CDR3 is TGTGCCAGCAGCCTAGACAGGCTGTCAGATACGCAGTATTTT.

There are a few counts of this clone. The CDR3 spells CASSFKVTNPNEQFF. The CDR3 region has the DNA TGTGCCAGCAGCTTTAAGGTGACAAATCCAAATGAGCAGTTCTTC. The J gene is TRBJ2-1, the V gene TRBV5-4, with unresolved D. Germline CDR1 is SGHNT and CDR2 is YYREEE (reference sequence). The ends were cut back, 2 bases at V and 7 bases at J, with 16 bases in the middle. This CDR3 comprises 15 residues.

Only one count was recorded for this clone. This chain connects TRBV4-1 to TRBJ1-5; maybe TRBD1 (6 bases). The V end was cut by 2 bases, the J end by 1 base, with 12 bases between. The CDR3 sequence is 16 residues long. The V gene's germline CDR1 is MGHRA and CDR2 YSYEKL. The CDR3 coding sequence is TGCGCCAGCAGCCAATCCACAGGGCGAAGCAATCAGCCCCAGCATTTT. It translates to CASSQSTGRSNQPQHF.

This clone was observed a handful of times. The rearrangement links TRBV7-3 to TRBJ2-7; 11 bases are shared with TRBD2. Germline lookup yields CDR1 SGHTA and CDR2 FQGTGA. The CDR3 runs 15 residues. The V and J ends lost 4 bases and 5 bases, in that order; junction bases with no gene match: 7. The CDR3 reads CASSSVTSGVDEQYF. Here the CDR3 DNA reads TGTGCCAGCAGCTCCGTGACTAGCGGGGTCGACGAGCAGTACTTC.

The chain carries TRBV7-6 and TRBJ2-5; D is unclear. CDR3 size: 16 residues. Germline CDR1 reads SGHVS; CDR2 reads FNYEAQ. V was trimmed by 1 base and J by 1 base, leaving 13 bases between them. The CDR3 reads CASSLGSPVGQETQYF. As DNA, the CDR3 is TGTGCCAGCAGCTTAGGGTCTCCGGTGGGCCAAGAGACCCAGTACTTC.

The chain carries TRBV7-2 and TRBJ1-4; D gene ambiguous. Germline V gene sequence: CDR1 SGHTA, CDR2 FQGNSA. The CDR3 contains 13 residues. Trimming took off 4 bases at V and 5 bases at J, with 8 bases between the two ends. The CDR3: CASSSTVNEKLFF. The DNA of the CDR3 is TGTGCCAGCAGCTCAACGGTGAATGAAAAACTGTTTTTT.

This chain joins TRBV5-1 and TRBJ2-1; unclear D gene. V dropped 0 bases and J dropped 2 bases, with 12 bases sitting between them. Germline V CDR1 and CDR2: SGHRS, YFSETQ. This CDR3 comprises 16 residues. The CDR3 reads CASSLAWPPTYNEQFF. The CDR3 nucleotides read TGCGCCAGCAGCTTGGCCTGGCCACCTACCTACAATGAGCAGTTCTTC.

This clone showed up just a few times. This sequence joins TRBV14 and TRBJ2-3, with no clear D. V lost 4 bases to trimming and J lost 3 bases, with 14 bases between them. The germline V gene has CDR1 SGHDN and CDR2 FVKESK. The CDR3 totals 15 residues. CDR3 sequence reads: CASSPFGEITDTQYF. The DNA of the CDR3 is TGTGCCAGCAGCCCGTTCGGCGAGATAACAGATACGCAGTATTTT.

This sequence joins TRBV9 and TRBJ1-4; 7 positions agree with TRBD1. V shed 2 bases, J shed 3 bases, and the junction held 4 bases outside the gene matches. CDR1 and CDR2 from the germline V gene are SGDLS and YYNGEE. The CDR3 loop spans 15 amino acids. CDR3 amino acids: CASSVRDSANEKLFF. CDR3 nucleotides: TGTGCCAGCAGCGTTAGGGACAGTGCTAATGAAAAACTGTTTTTT.

This clone was found a few times. The gene calls are TRBV7-2 and TRBJ2-2; 7 nucleotides align to TRBD1. CDR1 SGHTA and CDR2 FQGNSA come from the germline V gene. The CDR3 is made up of 13 amino acids. Germline trimming cut 7 bases from V and 6 bases from J; bases unmatched to any gene: 5. In nucleotides, the CDR3 is TGTGCCAGCAAGAAGGGGGCGGCCGGGGAGCTGTTTTTT. This codes for CASKKGAAGELFF.

The chain joins TRBV2 to TRBJ1-3, with D maybe TRBD1 (5 bases). This CDR3 has 13 residues. V lost 9 bases and J 1 base, leaving 10 bases between the germline ends. The germline V gene has CDR1 SNHLY and CDR2 FYNNEI. CDR3 protein: CARGETSGNTIYF. In DNA, the CDR3 is TGTGCCAGAGGGGAGACGTCTGGAAACACCATATATTTT. Variable domain in full (rest from reference TRBV2 and TRBJ1-3): EPEVTQTPSHQVTQMGQEVILRCVPISNHLYFYWYRQILGQKVEFLVSFYNNEISEKSEIFDDQFSVERPDGSNFTLKIRSTKLEDSAMYFCARGETSGNTIYFGEGSWLTVV.

This chain connects TRBV7-2 to TRBJ2-5; D uncertain. The CDR3 sequence is 12 residues long. Germline V gives CDR1 SGHTA, CDR2 FQGNSA. Trimming removed 1 base at V and 8 bases at J, with 8 bases between. The CDR3 DNA sequence: TGTGCCAGCAGCTTAGATGTGGGCACCCAGTACTTC. Amino acid sequence: CASSLDVGTQYF.

This chain connects TRBV7-2 to TRBJ2-1; 7 bases match TRBD2. Trimming removed 5 bases from V and 7 bases from J; junction bases left unmatched: 11. CDR3 length: 15 residues. Germline lookup yields CDR1 SGHTA and CDR2 FQGNSA. CDR3: CASSRDSGSGNEQFF. The CDR3, as DNA: TGTGCCAGCAGCCGAGATAGCGGGTCGGGGAATGAGCAGTTCTTC.

This clone was detected only a few times. CDR3 protein: CSVVMGMDTQYF. CDR3 DNA: TGCAGCGTTGTGATGGGAATGGATACGCAGTATTTT. The gene calls are TRBV29-1 and TRBJ2-3, with D hard to call. The CDR3 loop spans 12 amino acids. Between the trimmed V and J ends, which lost 4 bases and 6 bases, there was a span of 11 bases. Germline V lookup: CDR1 SQVTM, CDR2 ANQGSEA.

This clone came up a few times. The chain employs TRBV11-2 and TRBJ2-7; maybe TRBD1 (6 bases). Germline V gene data show CDR1 as SGHAT and CDR2 as FQNNGV. The CDR3 totals 14 residues. The V gene lost 5 bases and the J gene lost 7 bases, with 18 bases spanning the gap. The CDR3 coding sequence is TGTGCCAGCAGCGCCGGACAGAGTGTTTGGGAGCAGTACTTC. This translates into CASSAGQSVWEQYF. The full variable domain, its missing parts supplied by reference TRBV11-2 and TRBJ2-7, is EAGVAQSPRYKIIEKRQSVAFWCNPISGHATLYWYQQILGQGPKLLIQFQNNGVVDDSQLPKDRFSAERLKGVDSTLKIQPAKLEDSAVYLCASSAGQSVWEQYFGPGTRLTVT.